This T cell receptor beta chain emerged from a study of CD8+CD57+ T cells in acquired aplastic anemia. Genomic DNA acted as the template from which TCR beta VDJ combination and CDR3 sequence profiling were carried out. Via MiXCR, TCRdb re-called the reads, giving one row per CDR3 protein. The sample has 150,000 or so distinct CDR3 sequences; around 48% are singletons. In patients chosen for sequencing, flow cytometry had shown CD8+CD57+ cell expansion. CDR1 and CDR2 from the germline V gene are SEHNR and FQNEAQ (reference sequence). There are 13 residues in the CDR3. The germline V and J ends were trimmed by 2 bases and 5 bases, with 7 bases remaining between them.

The origin of this receptor is a human donor with aplastic anemia. The sample was sorted CD4+, CD8+, or CD8+CD57+ T cells (not recorded which) from PBMCs. The V call is TRBV7-9, the J call TRBJ2-1; D remains ambiguous. CDR3 residues: CASSLYGNNEQFF. In DNA, the CDR3 is TGTGCCAGCAGCTTATACGGAAACAATGAGCAGTTCTTC.